The source of this TCR beta chain is a study of Ad26.COV2.S vaccination and SARS-CoV-2 variants. Study context: As a participant in COV1001, the donor was in the Ad26.COV2.S trial arm.

Indicated treatment: around 19 received Ad26.COV2.S at low or high dose, single or two shots; roughly 5 received placebo; per-sample allocation not given. Each sample was drawn 63 days after the first injection (of vaccine or placebo). This CDR3 region has 14 residues. V lost 0 bases and J lost 4; bases outside the gene matches: 0. Looked up from germline, CDR1 is KGHSH and CDR2 is LQKENI. Overall study findings and caveats: Responses of T cells in total may have been underestimated by the TCR breadth and depth analyses. Placebo recipients showed lower spike-specific TCR breadth than vaccinees.

This clone occurred once. What it recognizes is unknown. Some clones are missing from TCRdb's copy, which holds only in-frame ones; the method was immunoSEQ multiplex PCR. The top ten clones hold roughly 2% of a sample with 300,000 to 350,000 clones, over 80% of them seen once. The clonotype was recovered from a person aged 18 to 65 who received the Ad26.COV2.S COVID-19 vaccine or a placebo. This specimen was peripheral blood, taken in a trial of Ad26.COV2.S vaccine versus placebo. The chain carries TRBV18 and TRBJ2-7; TRBD2 matches 10 bases. The CDR3: CASSPPSGGYEQYF. The CDR3 DNA reads TGTGCCAGCTCACCACCTAGCGGGGGGTACGAGCAGTACTTC.